This record covers a single TCR beta chain. The specificity of this receptor is unknown. No base-level quality is on record; no much larger clone is a single base apart. The source of the sample is a study of T cell changes during pregnancy in multiple sclerosis (dated by TCRdb to about 2019). Concerning the study at large: The study examined how the T cell repertoire changed over the course of pregnancy in women with multiple sclerosis.

Libraries were made using the immunoSEQ multiplex PCR assay. Not all clones reach the TCRdb copy of this immuneACCESS table, which keeps in-frame sequences only. Checked studies attribute under half of the gap to unresolved V genes and leave the rest unexplained. The sample table lists 35,000 to 45,000 clones, more than 85% of them with a count of one. 1.5% to 2% of the sample belongs to the ten largest clones. The receptor's source is a female donor in good health, enrolled as a control in a pregnancy study. The sequencing here drew on CD4+ T cells from peripheral blood mononuclear cells, taken after pregnancy.

The DNA sequence is as follows: TGTGCCAGCACCGCGACAGTATCCCCCTACGAGCAGTACTTC. This yields the protein CASTATVSPYEQYF. This chain joins TRBV5-6 to TRBJ2-7; tentative D gene TRBD1, with 5 bases matching. The junction shows trimming of 6 bases on V and 2 bases on J, plus 15 bases between the germline ends. CDR1 and CDR2 are drawn from the germline V gene: SGHDT, YYEEEE. The CDR3 starts with the cysteine, ends with the phenylalanine, and has 14 residues. The retained sequence is limited to the CDR3, 42 bases, with the frame set at the first base.